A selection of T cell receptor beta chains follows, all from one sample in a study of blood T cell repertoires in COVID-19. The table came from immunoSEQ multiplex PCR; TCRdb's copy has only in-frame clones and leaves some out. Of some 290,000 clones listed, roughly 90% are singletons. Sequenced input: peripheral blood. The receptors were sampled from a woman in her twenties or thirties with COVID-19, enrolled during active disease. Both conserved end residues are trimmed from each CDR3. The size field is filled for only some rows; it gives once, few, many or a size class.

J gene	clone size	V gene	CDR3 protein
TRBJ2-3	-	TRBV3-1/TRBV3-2	ASSQLAGATDTQY
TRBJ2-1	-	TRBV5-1	ASSERTGGASNEQF
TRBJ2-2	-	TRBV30	AWRRSITGELF
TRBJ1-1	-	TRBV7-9	ASSSRQGLDVEAF
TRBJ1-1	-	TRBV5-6	ASSLLIGYEAF
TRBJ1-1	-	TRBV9	ASSVGPDRAVTEAF
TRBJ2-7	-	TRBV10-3	AISERDRVSEQY
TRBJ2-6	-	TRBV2	ASGGGNSGANVLT
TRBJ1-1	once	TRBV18	ASSRGTGGNTEAF
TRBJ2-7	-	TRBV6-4	ASSVLAGPYEQY
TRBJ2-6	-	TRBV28	ASSGGAGANVLT
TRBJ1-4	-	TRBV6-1	ASSEPGTGKEKLF
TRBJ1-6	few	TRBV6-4	ASRAPGQGDSPLH
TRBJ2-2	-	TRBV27	ASSWTSGYTGELF
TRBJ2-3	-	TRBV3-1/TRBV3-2	ASSQVGAGISTDTQY
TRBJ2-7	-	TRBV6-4	ASAVIWTRRSYEQY
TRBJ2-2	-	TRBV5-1	ASTERDRTGELF
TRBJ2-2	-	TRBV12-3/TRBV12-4	ASSPRGTGELF
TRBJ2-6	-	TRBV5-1	ASSNDGSSGANVLT
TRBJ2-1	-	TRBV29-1	SVDESGTALRGQF
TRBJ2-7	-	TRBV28	ASSRGQGGSYEQY
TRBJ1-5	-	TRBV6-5	ASSGTGVPNQPQH
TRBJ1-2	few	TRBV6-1	ASSKGTGDARGYGYT
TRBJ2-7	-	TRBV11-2	ASSYTGGIYEQY
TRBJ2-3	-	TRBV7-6	ASSWTEDTQY
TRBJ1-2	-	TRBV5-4	ASSLRGTGGNYGYT
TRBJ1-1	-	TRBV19	ASSTRTGTNTEAF
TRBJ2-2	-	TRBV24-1	ATSDAGTGITGELF
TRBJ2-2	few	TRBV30	AWSNFPSTGELF
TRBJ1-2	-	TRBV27	ASSFRDRGGYT
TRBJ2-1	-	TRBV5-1	ASSPNRDHLGGEQF
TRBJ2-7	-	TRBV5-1	ASSFGLAGGEQY
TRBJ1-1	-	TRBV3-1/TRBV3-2	ASSPGQGRVTEAF
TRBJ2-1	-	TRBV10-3	AISEVLAGGTYNEQF
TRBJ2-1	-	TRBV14	ASSTGDSGRQF
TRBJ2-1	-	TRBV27	ASRIFLTGLAGDHEQF
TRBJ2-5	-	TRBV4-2	ASSQESSGGGIETQY